A selection of T cell receptor beta chains follows, all from one sample in a study of T cell responses to AZD1222 COVID-19 vaccine. Profiled with immunoSEQ multiplex PCR; TCRdb holds only in-frame clones, not every one. The sample includes about 150,000 clones, 80% to 90% of them seen just once. Sequences were derived from peripheral blood, sampled after recovery from COVID-19. These receptor sequences come from an adult who had recovered from COVID-19. CDR3s include the opening cysteine and the closing phenylalanine or tryptophan. D genes are given only for firm matches. A clone size is listed for some rows: how often the clone was seen (once, few, many), or a class if it is expanded.

V	size	D	length	J	DNA	CDR3
TRBV28	NA	NA	14	TRBJ2-1	TGTGCCAGCACGCTCACCTTGGGGTACAATGAGCAGTTCTTC	CASTLTLGYNEQFF
TRBV5-1	NA	NA	12	TRBJ1-1	TGCGCCAGCAGGGACCTGGGGACTGAAGCTTTCTTT	CASRDLGTEAFF
TRBV11-3	once	NA	17	TRBJ2-1	TGTGCCAGCAGCACGGCCCCACCCACTTCTTCCTACAATGAGCAGTTCTTC	CASSTAPPTSSYNEQFF
TRBV6-2/TRBV6-3	NA	NA	13	TRBJ1-5	TGTGCCAGCAGTAAAGGTGGGGGTCAGCCCCAGCATTTT	CASSKGGGQPQHF
TRBV24-1	NA	TRBD1	13	TRBJ1-1	TGTGCCACCAGGGACAGGGGAAACACTGAAGCTTTCTTT	CATRDRGNTEAFF
TRBV5-4	NA	NA	14	TRBJ2-2	TGTGCCAGCAGCTTTGAGCGAAACACCGGGGAGCTGTTTTTT	CASSFERNTGELFF
TRBV3-1/TRBV3-2	NA	NA	14	TRBJ1-2	TGTGCCAGCAAAGGGCCACAGATCGCGGGAGGCTACACCTTC	CASKGPQIAGGYTF
TRBV3-1/TRBV3-2	NA	NA	13	TRBJ2-7	TGTGCCAGCAGCCAAGATAGTGTCTACGAGCAGTACTTC	CASSQDSVYEQYF
TRBV20-1	NA	NA	10	TRBJ1-2	TGCAGTGCTACAGGGGCCGGCTACACCTTC	CSATGAGYTF
TRBV11-2	once	TRBD1	15	TRBJ1-2	TGTGCCAGCAGCTTTTGGCAGGGGGCTGGAAATGGCTACACCTTC	CASSFWQGAGNGYTF
TRBV20-1	NA	NA	11	TRBJ2-7	TGCAGCCCGGCGGACCGCTACGAGCAGTACTTC	CSPADRYEQYF
TRBV4-3	NA	TRBD1	15	TRBJ1-5	TGCGCCAGCAGCCCAGGACAGGGCAGCAATCAGCCCCAGCATTTT	CASSPGQGSNQPQHF
TRBV3-1/TRBV3-2	NA	NA	16	TRBJ1-2	TGTGCCAGCAGCCAAGATTTGTGGGGTTCTAACTATGGCTACACCTTC	CASSQDLWGSNYGYTF
TRBV9	NA	NA	15	TRBJ1-6	TGTGCCAGCAGCTCCCGGGACGGATATACTTCACCCCTCCACTTT	CASSSRDGYTSPLHF
TRBV7-2	NA	NA	15	TRBJ1-5	TGTGCCAGCAGCTCTCAGGGCGTCAGCAATCAGCCCCAGCATTTT	CASSSQGVSNQPQHF
TRBV11-1	NA	NA	14	TRBJ2-7	TGTGCCAGCAGCTTTTATGGGAGCTCCTACGAGCAGTACTTC	CASSFYGSSYEQYF
TRBV29-1	NA	NA	13	TRBJ1-2	TGCAGCGTTGACCGGGGGCGCATCTATGGCTACACCTTC	CSVDRGRIYGYTF
TRBV28	NA	NA	16	TRBJ2-1	TGTGCCAGCAGTTTAGCAACGGAGGCACGAGTCGATGAGCAGTTCTTC	CASSLATEARVDEQFF
TRBV7-9	NA	NA	16	TRBJ1-5	TGTGCCAGCAGCTTAGCGCGGGACGTTAGCAATCAGCCCCAGCATTTT	CASSLARDVSNQPQHF
TRBV6-2/TRBV6-3	NA	TRBD2	15	TRBJ2-7	TGTGCCAGCAGTTATAGGACTAGCGGATTTTACGAGCAGTACTTC	CASSYRTSGFYEQYF
TRBV27	NA	TRBD2	15	TRBJ2-1	TGTGCCAGCAGTTTAACTAGCGGGGGAGGGAATGAGCAGTTCTTC	CASSLTSGGGNEQFF
TRBV18	once	NA	14	TRBJ2-3	TGTGCCAGCTCACGAAATAGCGTACCAGATACGCAGTATTTT	CASSRNSVPDTQYF
TRBV5-8	NA	NA	14	TRBJ2-7	TGTGCCAGCAGGCCCTTGGGCCCGGGCTACGAGCAGTACTTC	CASRPLGPGYEQYF
TRBV11-2	NA	NA	15	TRBJ1-6	TGTGCCAGCAGCTTACCCCGACAGGCCATTGGGTCCCTCCACTTT	CASSLPRQAIGSLHF
TRBV6-1	NA	TRBD2	17	TRBJ2-7	TGTGCCAGCAGTGAAGTACTAGCGGGAGGGACGTCCTACGAGCAGTACTTC	CASSEVLAGGTSYEQYF
TRBV11-3	NA	TRBD1	15	TRBJ1-1	TGTGCCAGCAGCTCAGGACAGGGTGGGAACACTGAAGCTTTCTTT	CASSSGQGGNTEAFF
TRBV15	NA	NA	13	TRBJ1-2	TGTGCCACCAGCAGAGATAGGGGGAGTGGCTACACCTTC	CATSRDRGSGYTF
TRBV2	NA	NA	12	TRBJ2-7	TGTGCCAGCTCCCTTGGGAGCTACGAGCAGTATTTC	CASSLGSYEQYF
TRBV2	NA	NA	13	TRBJ2-7	TGTGCCAGCAGTGAAATCCGGGGTTACGAGCAGTACTTC	CASSEIRGYEQYF
TRBV19	NA	NA	17	TRBJ1-5	TGTGCCAGTAGACGGGACCCCCAGGACGATAGCAATCAGCCCCAGCATTTT	CASRRDPQDDSNQPQHF
TRBV27	NA	NA	15	TRBJ1-2	TGTGCCAGCAGTTTATCGTGGGGCGGCAACTATGGCTACACCTTC	CASSLSWGGNYGYTF
TRBV29-1	NA	TRBD1	13	TRBJ1-4	TGCAGCGTTATGACAGGGGGCCTTGAAAAACTGTTTTTT	CSVMTGGLEKLFF
TRBV11-3	NA	TRBD1	16	TRBJ2-2	TGTGCCAGCAGCCCTAACAGAGGGGGCAACACCGGGGAGCTGTTTTTT	CASSPNRGGNTGELFF
TRBV5-1	few	TRBD1	16	TRBJ1-5	TGCGCCAGCACCTCCCCCGACAGGGTGGGCAATCAGCCCCAGCATTTT	CASTSPDRVGNQPQHF
TRBV7-2	NA	TRBD1	17	TRBJ2-1	TGTGCCAGCAGCTTAGCCTACCGGGACAGGGGAAACAATGAGCAGTTCTTC	CASSLAYRDRGNNEQFF
TRBV29-1	NA	TRBD1	15	TRBJ2-5	TGCAGCGCATTCACCTCGACAGGGCGCCAAGAGACCCAGTACTTC	CSAFTSTGRQETQYF
TRBV11-3	NA	NA	17	TRBJ1-3	TGTGCCAGCAGCTTAGAGCGCGGACAGAATCCTGGAAACACCATATATTTT	CASSLERGQNPGNTIYF
TRBV5-4	NA	NA	14	TRBJ2-3	TGTGCCAGCAGCTTGGGCGGACGTGGAGATACGCAGTATTTT	CASSLGGRGDTQYF
TRBV12-3/TRBV12-4	NA	NA	13	TRBJ2-7	TGTGCCAGCAGCCGGGACGGAACTTACGAGCAGTACTTC	CASSRDGTYEQYF
TRBV11-2	NA	TRBD1	16	TRBJ1-2	TGTGCCAGCAGCACCGGGACAGGGGGGAATAACTATGGCTACACCTTC	CASSTGTGGNNYGYTF
TRBV7-4	once	NA	20	TRBJ2-7	TGTGCCAGCAGCCACACCCCACCCCGGGCATGTGGGGCCCCAGGGGTCGAGCAGTACTTC	CASSHTPPRACGAPGVEQYF
TRBV3-1/TRBV3-2	NA	NA	14	TRBJ2-7	TGTGCCAGCAGCCCCCGGGACGTATCCTACGAGCAGTACTTC	CASSPRDVSYEQYF
TRBV6-1	NA	NA	15	TRBJ1-2	TGTGCCAGCAGTGAAAGGATGGGGGGGCCCTATGGCTACACCTTC	CASSERMGGPYGYTF
TRBV12-5	NA	NA	15	TRBJ2-5	TGTGCTAGTGCCCGTACCGGAGGGGCTCGAGAGACCCAGTACTTC	CASARTGGARETQYF
TRBV6-5	NA	NA	15	TRBJ2-2	TGTGCCAGCAGGGGGCTGGGAAACCCCACCGGGGAGCTGTTTTTT	CASRGLGNPTGELFF
TRBV19	NA	TRBD1	14	TRBJ2-7	TGTGCCAGTAGTAGGGGACAGGGTTCCTACGAGCAGTACTTC	CASSRGQGSYEQYF
TRBV19	NA	TRBD1	14	TRBJ1-2	TGTGCCAGTAGTATTGACCGGGACAGATATGGCTACACCTTC	CASSIDRDRYGYTF
TRBV27	NA	NA	13	TRBJ1-5	TGTGCCAGCAGTTCTGGGGGCAATCAGCCCCAGCATTTT	CASSSGGNQPQHF
TRBV2	NA	TRBD2	13	TRBJ2-3	TGTGCCAGCGCGGGAGGCAGGGCAGATACGCAGTATTTT	CASAGGRADTQYF
TRBV19	NA	NA	15	TRBJ1-1	TGTGCCAGTAGGACCTACAGGGATGGAAACACTGAAGCTTTCTTT	CASRTYRDGNTEAFF
TRBV3-1/TRBV3-2	NA	TRBD1	16	TRBJ2-6	TGTGCCAGCAGCCAAAGGGCACAGGGGGCGGCCAACGTCCTGACTTTC	CASSQRAQGAANVLTF
TRBV18	NA	NA	12	TRBJ1-1	TGTGCCAGCTCCGGGACCGGGATTGAAGCTTTCTTT	CASSGTGIEAFF
TRBV11-1	few	NA	12	TRBJ2-1	TGTGCCAGCAGCTCGTTAGAGGATGAGCAGTTCTTC	CASSSLEDEQFF
TRBV4-3	NA	TRBD2	16	TRBJ2-5	TGCGCCAGCAGCCAGACTAGCGGGGGTCCTCAAGAGACCCAGTACTTC	CASSQTSGGPQETQYF
TRBV10-3	NA	NA	12	TRBJ1-5	TGTGCCATCAGCCCGGATAATCAGCCCCAGCATTTT	CAISPDNQPQHF